Described below is a single T cell receptor (beta chain) sequence and its context. This sample was taken from a study of blood T cell repertoires in COVID-19. Across the whole study: Samples came from the United States, Italy and Spain, spanning acute and convalescent COVID-19. T cells, B-cell-depleted T cells, or PBMCs provided the cDNA or gDNA that served as material.

Study processing details: Nucleated cell number was recorded as an estimate derived from reference gene primer amplification. Repertoires were generated with immunoSEQ multiplex PCR, while TCRdb's copy carries only in-frame clones and drops some. Clonal size and the V and J genes are those of that table, whereas D and trimming came from the DNA. The sample contains fewer than 350,000 clones, about 89% of which appear only once. This CDR3 is 14 amino acids long. Per the germline V gene, CDR1 is MGHDK and CDR2 is SYGVNS. The V end lost 7 bases, the J end lost 4 bases, and 14 bases lay between the germline ends.

The sequence derives from a woman aged 50 to 60 who had recovered from COVID-19. The chain uses TRBV25-1 and TRBJ2-1; the D gene is possibly TRBD2 (6 bases). The sequencing input was peripheral blood. CDR3 sequence reads: CASKVSGTYNEQFF. The CDR3 region has the DNA TGTGCCAGCAAAGTATCGGGGACTTACAATGAGCAGTTCTTC.